The 22 T cell receptor beta chains below come from one sample, sequenced in a study of CD8 T cells in Susac syndrome. RNA amounts of about 0.5 to 1 ug underwent reverse transcription with random hexamers. Via MiXCR, TCRdb re-called the immunoSEQ multiplex PCR reads, giving one row per CDR3 protein. The sample records around 270,000 distinct CDR3 sequences, approximately 85% being singletons. Material: CD8+ T cells from PBMCs. The receptor set was obtained from a human donor with multiple sclerosis.

The chain links TRBV27 to TRBJ2-7; D might be TRBD1 or TRBD2, each matching 6 bases. This CDR3 has 16 amino acids. V shed 5 bases and J shed 2 bases, with 19 bases lying between them. CDR1 and CDR2 from the germline V gene are MNHEY and SMNVEV (reference sequence). The CDR3 loop reads CASSPQGWGDTYEQYF. The CDR3 DNA reads TGTGCCAGCAGTCCCCAGGGGTGGGGGGACACCTACGAGCAGTACTTC.

This clonotype has only a few counts. The genes are TRBV28 and TRBJ2-7, with D perhaps matching TRBD1 or TRBD2 (5 bases each). This CDR3 region has 13 residues. Per germline, CDR1 MDHEN and CDR2 SYDVKM. The germline V and J ends were trimmed by 5 bases and 10 bases, with 18 bases remaining between them. For the CDR3, the DNA is TGTGCCAGCAGTCTGGACATTAGAGGGGACCAGTACTTC. Translating gives CASSLDIRGDQYF. Full variable domain (missing parts from reference TRBV28 and TRBJ2-7): DVKVTQSSRYLVKRTGEKVFLECVQDMDHENMFWYRQDPGLGLRLIYFSYDVKMKEKGDIPEGYSVSREKKERFSLILESASTNQTSMYLCASSLDIRGDQYFGPGTRLTVT.

This clonotype appeared a few times. V gene TRBV20-1 combines with J gene TRBJ2-7; the match to TRBD1 covers 7 bases. The CDR3 sequence is 14 residues long. With 3 bases clipped from V and 0 bases from J, the junction kept 5 bases outside the gene matches. Germline V gene lookup returns CDR1 DFQATT and CDR2 SNEGSKA (reference sequence). The CDR3 is CSASGQDYSYEQYF. Here the CDR3 DNA reads TGCAGTGCTAGTGGACAGGATTACTCCTACGAGCAGTACTTC.

This clonotype was counted a single time. V usage is TRBV7-3 and J usage is TRBJ1-1; 7 bases align to TRBD1. Germline lookup yields CDR1 SGHTA and CDR2 FQGTGA. The CDR3 is 13 residues long. V shed 5 bases and J 4 bases; nucleotides not matched to a gene: 4. The CDR3 DNA is TGTGCCAGCAGCCCACAGGGGATCACTGAAGCTTTCTTT. It translates to CASSPQGITEAFF.

To note about this clonotype: Because the CDR3 is missing its conserved closing phenylalanine or tryptophan, this is likely a read error. DNA for the CDR3: TGCGCCAGCAGAGACACGTTTACGCCTAATAACTATGGCTACACCTCC. As protein: CASRDTFTPNNYGYTS. The rearrangement links TRBV4-3 to TRBJ1-2, with D uncertain. The CDR3 runs 16 residues. The germline V gene has CDR1 LGHNA and CDR2 YSLEER. V lost 6 bases and J lost 1, with 18 bases in between.

The chain is built from TRBV29-1 and TRBJ2-1; D is unclear. CDR1 is SQVTM and CDR2 is ANQGSEA in the germline V gene. The CDR3 spans 14 residues. Trimming cost V 4 bases and J 0 bases, with 10 bases left between them. The CDR3 bases are TGCAGCGTTGGATCCTCTAGCTCCTACAATGAGCAGTTCTTC. This encodes CSVGSSSSYNEQFF.

In its sample, this clonotype was seen a few times. The chain couples TRBV7-9 to TRBJ1-2; TRBD1 matches at 7 bases. CDR1 and CDR2 (germline): SEHNR, FQNEAQ (reference sequence). This CDR3 spans 14 amino acids. Trimming removed 4 bases from V and 5 bases from J; junction bases left unmatched: 7. The CDR3 reads CASSSWDREYGYTF. CDR3 coding DNA: TGTGCCAGCAGCTCATGGGACAGAGAGTATGGCTACACCTTC.

This clonotype was found a few times. V usage is TRBV5-6 and J usage is TRBJ2-7; D is possibly TRBD2 (5 bases). This CDR3 region has 14 residues. Germline V gene lookup returns CDR1 SGHDT and CDR2 YYEEEE. Trimming took 2 bases from V and 0 from J, leaving 9 bases between them. The CDR3, as DNA: TGTGCCAGCAGCTTAGGACTCGGCTCCTACGAGCAGTACTTC. Protein sequence: CASSLGLGSYEQYF.

J is TRBJ2-4 and V is TRBV5-1; 10 bases line up with TRBD2. The V segment lost 7 bases and the J segment 2 bases; nucleotides outside the gene matches: 6. Per the germline V gene, CDR1 is SGHRS and CDR2 is YFSETQ. The CDR3 totals 15 residues. As DNA, the CDR3 is TGCGCCAGCTCAGCGGGAGGGCCAACCAAAAACATTCAGTACTTC. Amino acids: CASSAGGPTKNIQYF.

The gene calls are TRBV5-4 and TRBJ2-7; tentatively, D is TRBD2 (5 bases). The germline CDR1 and CDR2 sequences are SGHNT and YYREEE (reference sequence). Trimming cost V 2 bases and J 3 bases, with 12 bases left between them. CDR3 size: 14 residues. The CDR3 bases are TGTGCCAGCAGCTTCGGGCGCGGGTTCTACGAGCAGTACTTC. Protein: CASSFGRGFYEQYF. Using reference TRBV5-4 and TRBJ2-7 for the parts outside the CDR3, the full variable domain is ETGVTQSPTHLIKTRGQQVTLRCSSQSGHNTVSWYQQALGQGPQFIFQYYREEENGRGNFPPRFSGLQFPNYSSELNVNALELDDSALYLCASSFGRGFYEQYFGPGTRLTVT.

The CDR3 coding sequence is TGCAGCGGATTTAGCGGGTCCTACAATGAGCAGTTCTTC. Its protein product is CSGFSGSYNEQFF. This rearrangement joins TRBV29-1 to TRBJ2-1; TRBD2 agrees at 7 bases. V shed 7 bases, J shed 1 base, and the junction held 4 bases outside the gene matches. CDR1 SQVTM and CDR2 ANQGSEA come from the germline V gene. There are 13 residues in the CDR3.

The chain recombines TRBV6-2 or TRBV6-3 with TRBJ2-3; 8 bases agree with TRBD2. CDR1 is MNHEY, CDR2 SVGEGT, per germline. The CDR3 loop spans 18 amino acids. The ends lost 2 bases at V and 2 bases at J; junction bases unmatched: 12. The CDR3 reads CASSYDLQREPYTDTQYF. The DNA for the CDR3 is TGTGCCAGCAGTTACGATCTCCAGCGGGAGCCATACACAGATACGCAGTATTTT.

V and J are TRBV13 and TRBJ2-7, with D unresolved. The germline gives CDR1 PRHDT, CDR2 FYEKMQ (reference sequence). The CDR3 length is 11 residues. Trimming cost V 2 bases and J 5 bases, with 4 bases left between them. For the CDR3, the DNA is TGTGCCAGCAGCTTAAACCACGAGCAGTACTTC. Its protein is CASSLNHEQYF.

The sample holds one count of this clonotype. The chain links TRBV28 to TRBJ2-7; TRBD2 is a possible D gene (5 bases). Trimming took off 3 bases at V and 5 bases at J, with 11 bases between the two ends. Germline CDR1 reads MDHEN; CDR2 reads SYDVKM. CDR3 length: 13 residues. CDR3: CASSLFRGNEQYF. In DNA form, the CDR3 reads TGTGCCAGCAGTTTGTTTCGGGGTAACGAGCAGTACTTC.

The rearrangement uses TRBV7-9 and TRBJ2-7; D possibly corresponds to TRBD1 (6 bases). V lost 1 base, J lost 4 bases, and 17 bases lay in between. Germline lookup yields CDR1 SEHNR and CDR2 FQNEAQ (reference sequence). There are 16 residues in the CDR3. The CDR3 loop reads CASSLDGTLKRYEQYF. The CDR3 DNA reads as TGTGCCAGCAGCTTAGATGGGACACTTAAGCGGTACGAGCAGTACTTC.

V usage is TRBV6-2 or TRBV6-3 and J usage is TRBJ2-2; possibly TRBD1 or TRBD2 for D (5 bases each). Trimming shortened V by 5 bases and J by 7 bases, and 14 bases separated the two germline ends. CDR1 and CDR2 from the germline V gene are MNHEY and SVGEGT. The CDR3 runs to 14 residues. For the CDR3, the DNA is TGTGCCAGCAGTAGACGGACAAGCGGCGGGGAGCTGTTTTTT. This sequence encodes CASSRRTSGGELFF.

The chain recombines TRBV10-3 with TRBJ2-5; D may be TRBD1 (7 bases). CDR1 and CDR2 from the germline V gene are ENHRY and SYGVKD. CDR3 length: 15 amino acids. With 2 bases removed from V and 5 bases from J, the gap between germline ends came to 15 bases. This CDR3 reads CAISETRGAVETQYF. The CDR3 bases are TGTGCCATCAGTGAGACCAGGGGGGCGGTGGAGACCCAGTACTTC.

V gene TRBV5-4 combines with J gene TRBJ2-1, with TRBD2 matching over 12 bases. The CDR3 runs to 19 residues. Germline CDR1 reads SGHNT; CDR2 reads YYREEE (reference sequence). After removal of 4 bases from V and 0 bases from J, the junction contained 11 bases not matched to a gene. CDR3 bases: TGTGCCAGCAGCCGGACTAGCGGGGTGCTCCCTAGCTCCTACAATGAGCAGTTCTTC. Its protein is CASSRTSGVLPSSYNEQFF.

The chain has TRBV10-1 and TRBJ2-7, with 11 bases lining up with TRBD2. CDR1 is WNHNN and CDR2 is SYGVQD in the germline V gene (reference sequence). CDR3 size: 16 residues. With V trimmed by 3 bases and J by 2 bases, 6 bases remained unmatched. The CDR3 region is CASSEGGLADTYEQYF. CDR3 DNA sequence: TGCGCCAGCAGTGAAGGGGGACTAGCGGACACCTACGAGCAGTACTTC.

The chain joins TRBV19 to TRBJ2-3; TRBD2 aligns across 14 bases. Trimming removed 7 bases from V and 4 bases from J; junction bases left unmatched: 7. CDR3 length: 16 amino acids. Germline V lookup: CDR1 LNHDA, CDR2 SQIVND (reference sequence). CDR3 nucleotide sequence: TGTGCCAGTATCGGATGGACTAGCGGGAGGTCAGATACGCAGTATTTT. It codes for CASIGWTSGRSDTQYF.

J is TRBJ1-5 and V is TRBV13, with unresolved D. The V end was cut by 5 bases, the J end by 2 bases, with 16 bases between. From germline, CDR1 is PRHDT and CDR2 FYEKMQ (reference sequence). The CDR3 consists of 16 residues. In DNA form, the CDR3 reads TGTGCCAGCAGCCTCTCTCTGGGGAAACGCAATCAGCCCCAGCATTTT. Its protein is CASSLSLGKRNQPQHF.

This clonotype was found once. The chain is built from TRBV19 and TRBJ2-7, with TRBD2 matching over 7 bases. Trimming at V came to 5 bases and at J to 0 bases, leaving 7 bases not matched to a gene. The CDR3 is made up of 15 amino acids. Germline-derived CDR1 and CDR2 are LNHDA and SQIVND (reference sequence). The CDR3 is CASSSRDYSSYEQYF. In nucleotides, the CDR3 is TGTGCCAGTAGTTCTCGGGACTACAGCTCCTACGAGCAGTACTTC.